The clone carrying this TCR beta chain has just a few counts. What it binds is not known. Amplification of TCR beta used genomic DNA extracted from peripheral blood. A mixed TRB-A/B primer pool amplified rearranged TRB by multiplex touch-down PCR. Using its own MiXCR run on the multiplex PCR reads, TCRdb lists one record per CDR3 protein. The sample carries about 6,300 distinct CDR3 sequences, 35% recorded once. The data belong to a study of T cell repertoires in aging, cancer and after chemotherapy. Overall study results and limits: Healthy donors lost TCR diversity with age mainly through richness, cancer patients through richness and evenness.

This CDR3 is built from 14 residues. V lost 5 bases and J 0 bases, leaving 13 bases between the germline ends. The V gene's germline CDR1 is SQVTM and CDR2 ANQGSEA. This sequence joins TRBV29-1 and TRBJ1-2, with a weak D call TRBD1 (5 bases). The TCR originated in a human donor in good health. Specimen: blood. CDR3 loop: CSVNSGLTNYGYTF. CDR3 in DNA: TGCAGCGTTAACTCGGGACTGACTAACTATGGCTACACCTTC. Drawing the rest from reference TRBV29-1 and TRBJ1-2, the complete variable domain is SAVISQKPSRDICQRGTSLTIQCQVDSQVTMMFWYRQQPGQSLTLIATANQGSEATYESGFVIDKFPISRPNLTFSTLTVSNMSPEDSSIYLCSVNSGLTNYGYTFGSGTRLTVV.